The source of this T cell receptor beta chain is a study of blood T cell repertoires in COVID-19. Study-level background: The United States, Italy and Spain provided the acute and convalescent COVID-19 samples. PBMCs, B-cell-depleted T cells, or T cells provided the cDNA or gDNA that made up the material.

The V end was cut by 0 bases, the J end by 8 bases, with 13 bases between. The CDR3 is 14 residues long. Per the germline V gene, CDR1 is LNHNV and CDR2 is YYDKDF (reference sequence). Produced via immunoSEQ multiplex PCR; TCRdb's table is partial and in-frame only. This table has 50,000 or so clones, roughly nine tenths appearing once. The TCR was taken from a human donor in a cohort sampled during active COVID-19. The chain uses TRBV15 and TRBJ1-2; D might be TRBD1 (6 bases). The sample comprised peripheral blood. In nucleotides, the CDR3 is TGTGCCACCAGCAGAGATTTGACAGGAGCGGGCTACACCTTC. Protein: CATSRDLTGAGYTF.